Listed below are T cell receptor beta chains from one sample, sequenced in a study of T-cell memory formation after mild COVID-19. In TCRdb, the 5' RACE reads were re-called with MiXCR into one record per CDR3 protein. Found here are about 400,000 distinct CDR3 sequences, about an eighth of them singletons; the top ten hold 20% to 25%. The sequenced material came from PBMCs or a T cell subset sorted from them (not recorded which). These receptor sequences come from a man aged 18-30 years who had mild COVID-19 (a few samples of this study predate the infection). Cell type and time point are not known. Each CDR3 is given with its conserved first and last residue. A D gene is named only where the DNA matches it firmly. Clone size is stated in some rows and not others, as once, few, many or a class when expanded.

cdr3_nt: TGCAGTGCTCCCTCGAGCTCCTACAATGAGCAGTTCTTC
cdr3_aa: CSAPSSSYNEQFF
d_call: NA
cdr3_length: 13
clone_size: NA
v_call: TRBV20-1
j_call: TRBJ2-1

cdr3_nt: TGTGCCAGCAGCGTAGATCCAGGGGTTCCCTACGAGCAGTACTTC
cdr3_aa: CASSVDPGVPYEQYF
d_call: NA
cdr3_length: 15
clone_size: NA
v_call: TRBV9
j_call: TRBJ2-7

cdr3_nt: TGTGCCATCAGTGAGTCCGGGCCTCCGAATTCACCCCTCCACTTT
cdr3_aa: CAISESGPPNSPLHF
d_call: NA
cdr3_length: 15
clone_size: NA
v_call: TRBV10-3
j_call: TRBJ1-6

cdr3_nt: TGTGCCAGCAGGATTCCGGGACAGGGCACAGATACGCAGTATTTT
cdr3_aa: CASRIPGQGTDTQYF
d_call: TRBD1
cdr3_length: 15
clone_size: NA
v_call: TRBV6-5
j_call: TRBJ2-3

cdr3_nt: TGTGCCAGCAGCGAGACTAATGAAAAACTGTTTTTT
cdr3_aa: CASSETNEKLFF
d_call: NA
cdr3_length: 12
clone_size: few
v_call: TRBV11-2
j_call: TRBJ1-4

cdr3_nt: TGTGCCAGCAGCCTGGCCTTAGAGACCCAGTACTTC
cdr3_aa: CASSLALETQYF
d_call: NA
cdr3_length: 12
clone_size: many
v_call: TRBV3-1
j_call: TRBJ2-5

cdr3_nt: TGTGCCAGCAGGGAACATGGGTTCATGAACACTGAAGCTTTCTTT
cdr3_aa: CASREHGFMNTEAFF
d_call: NA
cdr3_length: 15
clone_size: few
v_call: TRBV6-2/TRBV6-3
j_call: TRBJ1-1

cdr3_nt: TGCAGTGCTGAACAGGGCGCAGGGGATCAGCCCCAGCATTTT
cdr3_aa: CSAEQGAGDQPQHF
d_call: NA
cdr3_length: 14
clone_size: few
v_call: TRBV20-1
j_call: TRBJ1-5

cdr3_nt: TGCGCCAGCAGCCAAGTAATGTATGAAAAACTGTTTTTT
cdr3_aa: CASSQVMYEKLFF
d_call: NA
cdr3_length: 13
clone_size: NA
v_call: TRBV4-3
j_call: TRBJ1-4

cdr3_nt: TGTGCCAGCAGCCCGTACCATGAAGCTTTCTTT
cdr3_aa: CASSPYHEAFF
d_call: NA
cdr3_length: 11
clone_size: NA
v_call: TRBV7-9
j_call: TRBJ1-1

cdr3_nt: TGCAGTGCTGGTGGACTAGCGGGAGGATCCTACGAGCAGTACTTC
cdr3_aa: CSAGGLAGGSYEQYF
d_call: TRBD2
cdr3_length: 15
clone_size: NA
v_call: TRBV20-1
j_call: TRBJ2-7

cdr3_nt: TGCGCCAGCTGTCCAGGACTAGCGGGGGGGCGTGATGAGCAGTTCTTC
cdr3_aa: CASCPGLAGGRDEQFF
d_call: TRBD2
cdr3_length: 16
clone_size: NA
v_call: TRBV5-1
j_call: TRBJ2-1

cdr3_nt: TGCAGTGCTAGAGCTGGCTCAAAGAACACTGAAGCTTTCTTT
cdr3_aa: CSARAGSKNTEAFF
d_call: NA
cdr3_length: 14
clone_size: few
v_call: TRBV20-1
j_call: TRBJ1-1

cdr3_nt: TGTGCCAGCAGTTACTCGGAGCTAGGGGGGACCTACGAGCAGTACTTC
cdr3_aa: CASSYSELGGTYEQYF
d_call: NA
cdr3_length: 16
clone_size: many
v_call: TRBV6-5
j_call: TRBJ2-7

cdr3_nt: TGTGCCAGCAGCTCGGGACAGTTGAATTCACCCCTCCACTTT
cdr3_aa: CASSSGQLNSPLHF
d_call: TRBD1
cdr3_length: 14
clone_size: NA
v_call: TRBV7-3
j_call: TRBJ1-6

cdr3_nt: TGTGCCAGCAGCCCACTCGGCGGCTACACCTTC
cdr3_aa: CASSPLGGYTF
d_call: NA
cdr3_length: 11
clone_size: few
v_call: TRBV7-9
j_call: TRBJ1-2

cdr3_nt: TGTGCCAGCAGTGATAGGAGCAATCAGCCCCAGCATTTT
cdr3_aa: CASSDRSNQPQHF
d_call: NA
cdr3_length: 13
clone_size: many
v_call: TRBV6-5
j_call: TRBJ1-5

cdr3_nt: TGCAGTGCCCTGGCCGGGGGCCGGAACATTCAGTACTTC
cdr3_aa: CSALAGGRNIQYF
d_call: NA
cdr3_length: 13
clone_size: NA
v_call: TRBV20-1
j_call: TRBJ2-4

cdr3_nt: TGCAGTGCTACAGGGGGCCCCTACAATGAGCAGTTCTTC
cdr3_aa: CSATGGPYNEQFF
d_call: TRBD1
cdr3_length: 13
clone_size: NA
v_call: TRBV20-1
j_call: TRBJ2-1

cdr3_nt: TGTGCCAGCAGCTATGACAGGGGAGACGAGCAGTACTTC
cdr3_aa: CASSYDRGDEQYF
d_call: TRBD1
cdr3_length: 13
clone_size: many
v_call: TRBV7-6
j_call: TRBJ2-7

cdr3_nt: TGCGCCAGCAGCTTAGGATGGGACACTGAAGCTTTCTTT
cdr3_aa: CASSLGWDTEAFF
d_call: NA
cdr3_length: 13
clone_size: few
v_call: TRBV5-1
j_call: TRBJ1-1

cdr3_nt: TGTGCCAGCAGGGGGACTAGCTCCTACGAGCAGTACTTC
cdr3_aa: CASRGTSSYEQYF
d_call: TRBD2
cdr3_length: 13
clone_size: many
v_call: TRBV7-2
j_call: TRBJ2-7

cdr3_nt: TGTGCCAGTAGGCCAGGGGACTCTGGGGCCAACGTCCTGACTTTC
cdr3_aa: CASRPGDSGANVLTF
d_call: NA
cdr3_length: 15
clone_size: NA
v_call: TRBV19
j_call: TRBJ2-6

cdr3_nt: TGTGCCAGCAGCCAATCGGGGTCGAGGAGCAATCAGCCCCAGCATTTT
cdr3_aa: CASSQSGSRSNQPQHF
d_call: NA
cdr3_length: 16
clone_size: few
v_call: TRBV14
j_call: TRBJ1-5

cdr3_nt: TGCAGCGGCAGGGCTGGAAACACCATATATTTT
cdr3_aa: CSGRAGNTIYF
d_call: NA
cdr3_length: 11
clone_size: few
v_call: TRBV29-1
j_call: TRBJ1-3

cdr3_nt: TGTGCCAGCAGGTCACAGAGTTATTCACCCCTCCACTTT
cdr3_aa: CASRSQSYSPLHF
d_call: NA
cdr3_length: 13
clone_size: few
v_call: TRBV28
j_call: TRBJ1-6

cdr3_nt: TGTGCCTGGACTACTCCCAACTATGGCTACACCTTC
cdr3_aa: CAWTTPNYGYTF
d_call: NA
cdr3_length: 12
clone_size: NA
v_call: TRBV30
j_call: TRBJ1-2

cdr3_nt: TGTGCCAGCAGCTTCACAGGATCCGGTCGCAATGAGCAGTTCTTC
cdr3_aa: CASSFTGSGRNEQFF
d_call: NA
cdr3_length: 15
clone_size: few
v_call: TRBV7-2
j_call: TRBJ2-1

cdr3_nt: TGCGCCAGCCGGGGACAGGGGGCACAAGAGACCCAGTACTTC
cdr3_aa: CASRGQGAQETQYF
d_call: TRBD1
cdr3_length: 14
clone_size: NA
v_call: TRBV5-1
j_call: TRBJ2-5

cdr3_nt: TGTGCCAGCGCCAATCCGGGACGGATAAGCTCCTACGAGCAGTACTTC
cdr3_aa: CASANPGRISSYEQYF
d_call: NA
cdr3_length: 16
clone_size: NA
v_call: TRBV6-2/TRBV6-3
j_call: TRBJ2-7